This is a list of T cell receptor beta chains from one sample in a study of identifying expanded T cells in peripheral blood. The assay was immunoSEQ multiplex PCR, and TCRdb's table has in-frame clones only and misses some. The table lists about 100,000 clones, over 80% of them singletons. The sample consisted of blood. These TCRs come from a person aged 18 to 75 in good health. Each CDR3 is given with its conserved first and last residue. A D gene is named only where the DNA matches it firmly. A clone size is listed for some rows: how often the clone was seen (once, few, many), or a class if it is expanded.

>TRBV10-3|.|TRBJ2-3|.
TGTGCCATCAGACGGGCCACAGATACGCAGTATTTT
CAIRRATDTQYF
>TRBV7-2|.|TRBJ2-7|.
TGTGCCAGCAGCGGAGGGGGGGGAGGTATCTACGAGCAGTACTTC
CASSGGGGGIYEQYF
>TRBV7-9|.|TRBJ1-2|.
TGTGCCAGCAGCTTAATGGAGGAAAGGCACTATGGCTACACCTTC
CASSLMEERHYGYTF
>TRBV13|few|TRBJ2-7|.
TGTGCCAGCAGCCCCCGTTCAGGAGGTATGGGGCTCCAGTACTTC
CASSPRSGGMGLQYF
>TRBV6-1|.|TRBJ2-7|.
TGTGCCAGCAGTGAATCAGGAAATTCCTACGAGCAGTACTTC
CASSESGNSYEQYF
>TRBV9|.|TRBJ1-1|TRBD1
TGTGCCAGCAGCCCCCCCGGGACAGGGACGCCTGAAGCTTTCTTT
CASSPPGTGTPEAFF
>TRBV11-3|.|TRBJ2-1|TRBD1
TGTGCCAGCAGCTCGGACAGGGGACAGTACAATGAGCAGTTCTTC
CASSSDRGQYNEQFF
>TRBV7-6|.|TRBJ2-5|TRBD1
TGTGCCAGCAGCAAAAGGTCCTGGGACAGGCGGGAGACCCAGTACTTC
CASSKRSWDRRETQYF
>TRBV5-1|.|TRBJ1-4|.
TGCGCCAGCAGTCAGGGACACAATAATGAAAAACTGTTTTTT
CASSQGHNNEKLFF
>TRBV4-1|.|TRBJ1-5|.
TGCGCCAGCAGCCAACAAGTTAATCAGCCCCAGCATTTT
CASSQQVNQPQHF
>TRBV12-5|.|TRBJ2-2|TRBD1
TGTGCTAGTGGTTTGCGAACAGGGGGAGGCACCGGGGAGCTGTTTTTT
CASGLRTGGGTGELFF
>TRBV23-1|few|TRBJ2-3|TRBD1
TGCGCCAGCAGTCCCAGGTGGGGACAGGGACATACGCAGTATTTT
CASSPRWGQGHTQYF
>TRBV2|.|TRBJ1-1|.
TGTGCCAGCGGGATCCAATTGGACACTGAAGCTTTCTTT
CASGIQLDTEAFF
>TRBV18|.|TRBJ1-1|.
TGTGCCAGCTCCCCCGGCGCGGGAGGAAGTAGAGAGAACACTGAAGCTTTCTTT
CASSPGAGGSRENTEAFF
>TRBV2|.|TRBJ2-3|TRBD2
TGTGCCAGCAGTTCACCCCCCGGACTAGACGTATCTGGGACAGATACGCAGTATTTT
CASSSPPGLDVSGTDTQYF
>TRBV5-5|.|TRBJ1-1|TRBD1
TGTGCCAGCAGCTCTACCTTGGGACAGGGAAGGACTGAAGCTTTCTTT
CASSSTLGQGRTEAFF
>TRBV7-9|once|TRBJ1-3|.
TGTGCCAGCAGCTTAGGCCTAGCCGGAAACACCATATATTTT
CASSLGLAGNTIYF
>TRBV29-1|.|TRBJ1-2|TRBD1
TGCAGCGTGCTCAACCGGGACAGTTTTTTCGATGGCTACACCTTC
CSVLNRDSFFDGYTF
>TRBV7-9|.|TRBJ1-2|.
TGTGCCAGCAGCTTAGATTATGTCAGCGAGTATAACTATGGCTACACCTTC
CASSLDYVSEYNYGYTF
>TRBV14|.|TRBJ2-5|.
TGTGCCAGCAGCCAAAAGCCGGGACTGCAAGAGACCCAGTACTTC
CASSQKPGLQETQYF
>TRBV19|.|TRBJ2-2|TRBD1
TGTGCCAGTAGTATCGCCCGGGACAGCTTGAACACCGGGGAGCTGTTTTTT
CASSIARDSLNTGELFF
>TRBV5-1|.|TRBJ1-1|.
TGCGCCAGCAGCTTGGCCGCTACAGGGAACACTGAAGCTTTCTTT
CASSLAATGNTEAFF
>TRBV5-1|.|TRBJ1-2|TRBD1
TGCGCCAGCAGCAGCTCGGGACAGGGGGAATATGGCTACACCTTC
CASSSSGQGEYGYTF
>TRBV5-4|.|TRBJ1-2|TRBD1
TGTGCCAGCAGCTTGGGAACGACAGGGGCAGCCTCAGATGGCTACACCTTC
CASSLGTTGAASDGYTF
>TRBV4-2|.|TRBJ1-5|.
TGTGCCAGCAGCCAAGAAGAGGGGGGCAGGGTCGATCAGCCCCAGCATTTT
CASSQEEGGRVDQPQHF
>TRBV12-5|.|TRBJ2-1|.
TGTGCTAGTGGTCTATCTATCGGGGGGCTCAATGAGCAGTTCTTC
CASGLSIGGLNEQFF
>TRBV5-6|.|TRBJ2-7|.
TGTGCCAGCACCCTGGGCGGGCCCAGCTCCTACGAGCAGTACTTC
CASTLGGPSSYEQYF
>TRBV15|.|TRBJ1-1|.
TGTGCCACCAGCAGAGATCGAGACCCCAAAGAAGCTTTCTTT
CATSRDRDPKEAFF
>TRBV14|.|TRBJ2-7|.
TGTGCCAGCAGCCAGGACCTCAGGGGCGAGCAGTACTTC
CASSQDLRGEQYF
>TRBV5-1|.|TRBJ1-2|.
TGCGCCAGCAGCTTAGTGGGGCGCCAGGGAACTAACTATGGCTACACCTTC
CASSLVGRQGTNYGYTF
>TRBV7-5|.|TRBJ1-2|.
TGTGTCAGAAGCCCGGGGGGACAGGCAAACTATGGCTACACCTTC
CVRSPGGQANYGYTF
>TRBV4-2|.|TRBJ2-1|.
TGTGCCAGCAGCCAAGAACCCGGACTTCACAATGAGCAGTTCTTC
CASSQEPGLHNEQFF
>TRBV6-5|.|TRBJ1-2|TRBD1
TGTGCCAGCAGCGGGGACAGGGGGCGCGATGGCTACACCTTC
CASSGDRGRDGYTF
>TRBV6-5|.|TRBJ2-7|TRBD1
TGTGCCAGCAGGAAATTCGGACAGGGAACCTACGAGCAGTACTTC
CASRKFGQGTYEQYF
>TRBV9|.|TRBJ1-2|TRBD1
TGTGCCAGCAGCGTAGACAGGACAGGGCCTACTAACTATGGCTACACCTTC
CASSVDRTGPTNYGYTF
>TRBV28|.|TRBJ2-1|.
TGTGCCAGCAGTTTACCGGGGGCGAGCAATGAGCAGTTCTTC
CASSLPGASNEQFF
>TRBV11-2|.|TRBJ2-7|TRBD1
TGTGCCAGCAGCTTAGCCCTAGGGGGCGGAGAGCAGTACTTC
CASSLALGGGEQYF
>TRBV18|.|TRBJ2-1|TRBD2
TGTGCCAGCTCCCTTGAATTAGCGGGAAAGGTCTACAATGAGCAGTTCTTC
CASSLELAGKVYNEQFF
>TRBV11-2|.|TRBJ1-2|TRBD1
TGTGCCAGCAGCTTAGGGACAGGGAAAGGCTATGGCTACACCTTC
CASSLGTGKGYGYTF
>TRBV10-3|.|TRBJ1-2|TRBD1
TGTGCCATCAGTGAGTCGACGACAGGGGAGATTAACTATGGCTACACCTTC
CAISESTTGEINYGYTF
>TRBV5-1|.|TRBJ2-7|TRBD1
TGCGCCAGCAGCTACAGACAGGGGGCTCTGTACGAGCAGTACTTC
CASSYRQGALYEQYF
>TRBV19|few|TRBJ1-2|TRBD1
TGTGCCAGTTGGACAGGGTTGGCAGGGGGCTACACCTTC
CASWTGLAGGYTF
>TRBV7-9|.|TRBJ1-1|TRBD1
TGTGCCAGCAGCCCACAGGGGCTTAACACTGAAGCTTTCTTT
CASSPQGLNTEAFF
>TRBV5-1|once|TRBJ1-4|.
TGCGCCAGCAGCTTGGAAACAGCGGGTAATGAAAAACTGTTTTTT
CASSLETAGNEKLFF
>TRBV4-3|.|TRBJ1-2|.
TGCGCCAGCAGCCAAGAGTTACAGGGAGTCTATGGCTACACCTTC
CASSQELQGVYGYTF
>TRBV7-3|.|TRBJ1-1|TRBD1
TGTGCCAGCAGCTTAACGGCCGCAGGGGGGATTAAGGACACTGAAGCTTTCTTT
CASSLTAAGGIKDTEAFF
>TRBV18|.|TRBJ1-1|.
TGTGCCAGCTCCATGGACGTGAACACTGAAGCTTTCTTT
CASSMDVNTEAFF
>TRBV6-5|.|TRBJ2-7|TRBD1
TGTGCCAGCAGCGAGGGACAGACCTACGAGCAGTACTTC
CASSEGQTYEQYF
>TRBV7-9|.|TRBJ1-2|.
TGTGCCAGCAGCTATGCCGGGTCTTCAAGGGAGGCTGGCTACACCTTC
CASSYAGSSREAGYTF
>TRBV5-1|.|TRBJ2-7|TRBD2
TGCGCCAGCAGCTTGGTGGGCGGGAGTTCACTCGAGCAGTACTTC
CASSLVGGSSLEQYF
>TRBV18|.|TRBJ1-3|.
TGTGCCAGCTCACCCGAGACAGGACCTGGAAACACCATATATTTT
CASSPETGPGNTIYF
>TRBV13|.|TRBJ1-3|TRBD1
TGTGCCAGCAGCCCTATGACAGGGTCTGGAAACACCATATATTTT
CASSPMTGSGNTIYF
>TRBV11-2|.|TRBJ1-5|.
TGTGCCAGCAGCCAATATAGCAATCAGCCCCAGCATTTT
CASSQYSNQPQHF
>TRBV5-4|.|TRBJ2-7|TRBD1
TGTGCCAGCAGCTCGCCGACAGGGAATGTCTACGAGCAGTACTTC
CASSSPTGNVYEQYF
>TRBV9|.|TRBJ2-1|.
TGTGCCAGCACCCTACAGGGTTTCTCCTACAATGAGCAGTTCTTC
CASTLQGFSYNEQFF
>TRBV11-2|.|TRBJ2-3|.
TGTGCCAGCAGCCCAAGGCCCCGCACAGATACGCAGTATTTT
CASSPRPRTDTQYF
>TRBV10-3|.|TRBJ2-7|.
TGTGCCATCAGTGGATTCGGGGAGTCCTACGAGCAGTACTTC
CAISGFGESYEQYF
>TRBV9|.|TRBJ1-1|TRBD1
TGTGCCAGCAGCTCCGGACAGGGAAGAGCCCTTGCAGCTTTCTTT
CASSSGQGRALAAFF
>TRBV7-9|.|TRBJ2-5|TRBD1
TGTGCCAGCAGCGGAAGGGACAGGGGGCAGGAGACCCAGTACTTC
CASSGRDRGQETQYF